These 23 T cell receptor beta chains were all obtained from the same sample, sequenced in a study of blood T cell repertoires in COVID-19. Method: immunoSEQ multiplex PCR; TCRdb's copy keeps in-frame clones and lacks some. The repertoire holds around 68,000 clones, with approximately 78% as singletons. The source material was peripheral blood. These receptors came from a human donor in a cohort sampled during active COVID-19.

The rearrangement links TRBV5-6 to TRBJ1-3; 7 nucleotides agree with TRBD1. This CDR3 has 14 amino acids. Germline V gene data show CDR1 as SGHDT and CDR2 as YYEEEE. The J segment lost 2 bases and the V segment lost 2 bases, leaving 1 base of the junction unmatched. DNA of the CDR3: TGTGCCAGCAGCTTAACAGGGGCTGGAAACACCATATATTTT. Encoded protein: CASSLTGAGNTIYF.

This chain uses TRBV6-5 with TRBJ2-1; 7 nucleotides agree with TRBD2. Germline V gives CDR1 MNHEY, CDR2 SVGAGI. This CDR3 region has 15 residues. J lost 2 bases, V lost 2 bases, and 3 bases had no gene match. The CDR3 DNA reads as TGTGCCAGCAGTTACGAGAGCGGGGCCTACAATGAGCAGTTCTTC. Translated, it gives CASSYESGAYNEQFF.

The chain links TRBV28 to TRBJ2-1; D perhaps matches TRBD2 (6 bases). The V gene lost 7 bases and the J gene lost 3 bases, with 22 bases spanning the gap. This CDR3 has 17 amino acids. Per the germline V gene, CDR1 is MDHEN and CDR2 is SYDVKM. The CDR3 sequence: CASIHSASVPYYNEQFF. The CDR3 coding sequence is TGTGCCAGCATCCACTCGGCTAGCGTTCCCTACTACAATGAGCAGTTCTTC.

The chain recombines TRBV15 with TRBJ2-3; 7 bases fit TRBD1. Germline lookup yields CDR1 LNHNV and CDR2 YYDKDF (reference sequence). Unmatched junction bases numbered 13, after V lost 5 bases and J lost 2 bases. This CDR3 spans 17 amino acids. The CDR3 loop reads CATSRLTGAGDTDTQYF. CDR3 sequence (DNA): TGTGCCACCAGCCGATTAACAGGGGCGGGTGACACAGATACGCAGTATTTT.

This chain uses TRBV7-3 with TRBJ2-1; 8 bases align to TRBD1. Trimming removed 4 bases from V and 12 bases from J; junction bases left unmatched: 8. The CDR3 has 13 amino acids. CDR1 and CDR2 (germline): SGHTA, FQGTGA. The CDR3 reads CASSSGQGYRQFF. The DNA for the CDR3 is TGTGCCAGCAGCTCAGGACAGGGATATAGGCAGTTCTTC.

This chain links TRBV5-1 with TRBJ2-1; TRBD1 aligns across 9 bases. J lost 5 bases, V lost 4 bases, and 1 base had no gene match. The CDR3 covers 13 residues. CDR1 and CDR2 (germline): SGHRS, YFSETQ. CDR3 nucleotide sequence: TGCGCCAGCAGCGGGGACAGGGACAATGAGCAGTTCTTC. This codes for CASSGDRDNEQFF.

With respect to this clone: The junction departs from germline at one end; a sequencing error may be responsible. The J gene is TRBJ1-1, the V gene TRBV18, with unresolved D. This CDR3 has 13 amino acids. Germline V lookup: CDR1 KGHSH, CDR2 LQKENI. CDR3 loop: CASSPLGNSEAFF. DNA for the CDR3: TGTGCCAGCTCACCCCTCGGCAACAGTGAAGCTTTCTTT.

The chain links TRBV7-8 to TRBJ1-5; D is undetermined. Trimming removed 6 bases from V and 0 bases from J, with 12 bases in between. Germline CDR1 SGHVS, CDR2 FQNEAQ. CDR3 size: 15 residues. CDR3 coding DNA: TGTGCCAGCAGTTTTAAAATAAATAGCAATCAGCCCCAGCATTTT. Protein sequence: CASSFKINSNQPQHF.

This chain's CDR3 is CASGFPTGGGYGYTF. In DNA, the CDR3 is TGTGCCAGCGGATTTCCGACAGGGGGTGGTTATGGCTACACCTTC. The genes are TRBV28 and TRBJ1-2; TRBD1 aligns across 9 bases. From germline, CDR1 is MDHEN and CDR2 SYDVKM. With V trimmed by 8 bases and J by 5 bases, 12 bases remained unmatched. CDR3 size: 15 residues.

The chain joins TRBV15 to TRBJ2-5; 11 bases match TRBD2. Germline values: CDR1 LNHNV, CDR2 YYDKDF (reference sequence). The ends lost 0 bases at V and 3 bases at J; junction bases unmatched: 6. The CDR3 is 17 amino acids. Here the CDR3 reads CATSREVAGGWEETQYF. The CDR3 nucleotides read TGTGCCACCAGCAGAGAGGTAGCGGGAGGGTGGGAAGAGACCCAGTACTTC.

There are a few counts of this clone. V usage is TRBV4-1 and J usage is TRBJ2-3; 10 nucleotides align to TRBD2. The CDR3 spans 16 residues. V lost 3 bases, J lost 2 bases, and 5 bases stayed unmatched. The germline V gene encodes CDR1 MGHRA and CDR2 YSYEKL. The DNA for the CDR3 is TGCGCCAGCAGCCAGGTTAGCGGGAGGTACACAGATACGCAGTATTTT. It yields the protein CASSQVSGRYTDTQYF.

J is TRBJ1-1 and V is TRBV18, with a weak D call TRBD1 (5 bases). The CDR3 totals 14 residues. The V gene lost 6 bases and the J gene lost 0 bases, with 11 bases spanning the gap. Per germline, CDR1 KGHSH and CDR2 LQKENI. The CDR3: CASSAGGVNTEAFF. The CDR3 DNA is TGTGCCAGCTCCGCGGGGGGGGTGAACACTGAAGCTTTCTTT.

This rearrangement joins TRBV3-1 (or the pseudogene TRBV3-2) to TRBJ2-4; 12 positions agree with TRBD2. This CDR3 is built from 17 residues. V lost 2 bases and J lost 7; bases outside the gene matches: 9. CDR1 LGHDT and CDR2 YNNKEL come from the germline V gene (reference sequence). The CDR3 reads CASSQIWVTSGSNIQYF. Written as DNA, the CDR3 is TGTGCCAGCAGCCAAATATGGGTGACTAGCGGGAGTAACATTCAGTACTTC.

The chain links TRBV16 to TRBJ1-1; no definite D call. Germline lookup yields CDR1 KGHSY and CDR2 FQNENV. The CDR3 has 13 residues. V dropped 4 bases and J dropped 0 bases, with 6 bases sitting between them. The CDR3 nucleotides read TGTGCCAGCAGCCGTTCGGTGAACACTGAAGCTTTCTTT. Its protein product is CASSRSVNTEAFF.

CDR3 nucleotide sequence: TGTGCCAGCAGCTTCTCCGACTTAGAGGCTTTCTTT. It translates to CASSFSDLEAFF. V usage is TRBV5-6 and J usage is TRBJ1-1, with D unclear. This CDR3 comprises 12 residues. CDR1 and CDR2 from the germline V gene are SGHDT and YYEEEE. Trimming left V 2 bases short and J 11 bases short, with 13 bases between.

The chain is built from TRBV6-5 and TRBJ1-4; D remains unclear. CDR1 MNHEY and CDR2 SVGAGI come from the germline V gene. The germline V and J ends were trimmed by 8 bases and 12 bases, with 22 bases remaining between them. This CDR3 region has 14 residues. The CDR3 spells CASALGLLAEQLFF. CDR3 nucleotides: TGTGCCAGCGCCCTAGGACTTCTCGCCGAGCAACTGTTTTTT.

This clone was seen only once. The chain has TRBV7-9 and TRBJ1-1; D is possibly TRBD1 (5 bases). This CDR3 spans 13 amino acids. V lost 2 bases to trimming and J lost 6 bases, with 10 bases between them. Germline CDR1 and CDR2: SEHNR and FQNEAQ (reference sequence). In DNA, the CDR3 is TGTGCCAGCAGCTTATCCCGACAGCCTGAAGCTTTCTTT. Encoded protein: CASSLSRQPEAFF.

A few counts support this clone. The rearrangement uses TRBV19 and TRBJ2-1, with D possibly TRBD2 on 6 matching bases. The germline V gene encodes CDR1 LNHDA and CDR2 SQIVND (reference sequence). Trimming pared 4 bases from V and 5 bases from J, leaving 9 bases between. The CDR3 consists of 13 residues. The CDR3 here is CASSTGVDNEQFF. The CDR3 nucleotides are TGTGCCAGTAGTACGGGAGTGGACAATGAGCAGTTCTTC.

DNA of the CDR3: TGTGCCAGCAGTGACGGGACAGGGGGCGCAGATACGCAGTATTTT. As protein: CASSDGTGGADTQYF. This rearrangement joins TRBV6-4 to TRBJ2-3; 12 bases line up with TRBD1. Trimming at V came to 2 bases and at J to 4 bases, leaving 1 base not matched to a gene. This CDR3 has 15 amino acids. Looked up from germline, CDR1 is MRHNA and CDR2 is SNTAGT.

The rearrangement joins TRBV7-6 to TRBJ1-4, with 11 bases matching TRBD1. CDR3 length: 14 residues. With V trimmed by 1 base and J by 8 bases, 0 bases remained unmatched. Germline assignment: CDR1 SGHVS and CDR2 FNYEAQ. This CDR3 is CASSLGTGGEKLFF. CDR3 nucleotides: TGTGCCAGCAGCTTAGGGACAGGGGGCGAAAAACTGTTTTTT.

The rearrangement uses TRBV6-5 and TRBJ1-1, with a weak D call TRBD1 (5 bases). Trimming removed 8 bases at V and 4 bases at J, with 17 bases between. The CDR3 totals 14 residues. CDR1 is MNHEY, CDR2 SVGAGI, per germline. The CDR3 spells CASAQGVDRTEAFF. The CDR3 DNA reads as TGTGCCAGCGCCCAGGGTGTAGATCGCACTGAAGCTTTCTTT.

This clone came up a few times. The chain links TRBV15 to TRBJ2-5; 7 bases match TRBD1. Trimming removed 0 bases from V and 2 bases from J; junction bases left unmatched: 9. Germline V gives CDR1 LNHNV, CDR2 YYDKDF (reference sequence). The CDR3 extends over 17 amino acids. The CDR3 spells CATSRDLIQGQQETQYF. CDR3 sequence (DNA): TGTGCCACCAGCAGAGATTTAATTCAGGGACAGCAAGAGACCCAGTACTTC. Full variable domain (rest looked up from reference TRBV15 and TRBJ2-5): DAMVIQNPRYQVTQFGKPVTLSCSQTLNHNVMYWYQQKSSQAPKLLFHYYDKDFNNEADTPDNFQSRRPNTSFCFLDIRSPGLGDTAMYLCATSRDLIQGQQETQYFGPGTRLLVL.

The chain recombines TRBV9 with TRBJ2-5, with a tentative D call TRBD1 (5 bases). The CDR3 has 14 residues. Trimming took off 1 base at V and 2 bases at J, with 9 bases between the two ends. Germline CDR1 SGDLS, CDR2 YYNGEE. The CDR3 spells CASSVSGLQETQYF. DNA of the CDR3: TGTGCCAGCAGCGTATCAGGGCTTCAAGAGACCCAGTACTTC.